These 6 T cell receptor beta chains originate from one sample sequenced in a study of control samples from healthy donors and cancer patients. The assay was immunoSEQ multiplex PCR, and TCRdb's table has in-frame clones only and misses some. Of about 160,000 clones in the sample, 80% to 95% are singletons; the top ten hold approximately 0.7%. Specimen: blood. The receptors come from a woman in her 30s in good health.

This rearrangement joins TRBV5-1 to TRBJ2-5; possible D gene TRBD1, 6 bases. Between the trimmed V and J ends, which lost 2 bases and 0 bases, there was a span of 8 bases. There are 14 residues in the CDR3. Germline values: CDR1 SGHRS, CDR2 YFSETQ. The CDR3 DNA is TGCGCCAGCAGCTTAGACAGGTACCAAGAGACCCAGTACTTC. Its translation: CASSLDRYQETQYF.

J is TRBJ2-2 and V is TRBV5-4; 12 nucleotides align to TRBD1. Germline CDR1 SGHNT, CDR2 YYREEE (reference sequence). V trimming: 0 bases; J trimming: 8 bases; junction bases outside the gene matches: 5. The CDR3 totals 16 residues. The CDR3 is CASSLGGTGGDGELFF. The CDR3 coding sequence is TGTGCCAGCAGCTTGGGTGGGACAGGGGGCGATGGGGAGCTGTTTTTT.

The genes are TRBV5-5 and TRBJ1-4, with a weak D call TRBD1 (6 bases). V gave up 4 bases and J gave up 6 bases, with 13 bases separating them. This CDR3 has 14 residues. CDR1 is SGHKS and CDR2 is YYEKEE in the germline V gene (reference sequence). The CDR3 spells CASSRPGADEKLFF. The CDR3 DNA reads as TGTGCCAGCAGCCGGCCGGGGGCTGATGAAAAACTGTTTTTT.

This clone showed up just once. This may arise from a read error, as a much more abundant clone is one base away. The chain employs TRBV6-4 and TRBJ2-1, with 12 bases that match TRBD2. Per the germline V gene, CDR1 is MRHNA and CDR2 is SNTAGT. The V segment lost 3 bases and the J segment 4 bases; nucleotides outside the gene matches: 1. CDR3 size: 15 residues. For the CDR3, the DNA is TGTGCCAGCAGTGAACTAGCGGGAGGATACAATGAGCAGTTCTTC. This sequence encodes CASSELAGGYNEQFF.

CDR3 DNA sequence: TGCGCCAGCAGCCAAGGACTAACCTGGGAGCAGTACTTC. Its protein is CASSQGLTWEQYF. The chain combines TRBV4-1 with TRBJ2-7; a weak D match, TRBD2 (5 bases). V lost 1 base and J 7 bases, leaving 11 bases between the germline ends. The V gene's germline CDR1 is MGHRA and CDR2 YSYEKL. This CDR3 comprises 13 residues.

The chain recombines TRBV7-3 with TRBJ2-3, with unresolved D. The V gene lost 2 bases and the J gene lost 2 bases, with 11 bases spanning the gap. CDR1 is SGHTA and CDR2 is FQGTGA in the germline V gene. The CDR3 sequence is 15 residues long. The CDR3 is CASSLYGIDTDTQYF. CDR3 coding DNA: TGTGCCAGCAGCTTATATGGGATTGACACAGATACGCAGTATTTT.